Below are 9 T cell receptor beta chains sequenced from a single sample in a study of blood T cell repertoires in COVID-19. Measured with immunoSEQ multiplex PCR; TCRdb has only the in-frame clones, and not every one. The sample carries about 140,000 clones, roughly 80% recorded once. Sample: peripheral blood. These receptor sequences come from a man in his fifties or sixties with acute or convalescent COVID-19.

The V call is TRBV5-4, the J call TRBJ2-2; D gene unclear. V lost 0 bases to trimming and J lost 4 bases, with 7 bases between them. This CDR3 has 14 amino acids. CDR1 and CDR2 from the germline V gene are SGHNT and YYREEE (reference sequence). The chain's CDR3 is CASSLVSSTGELFF. The CDR3, as DNA: TGTGCCAGCAGCTTGGTTAGCAGCACCGGGGAGCTGTTTTTT.

The V gene is TRBV18, the J gene TRBJ1-1, with 7 bases that match TRBD1. Germline CDR1 is KGHSH and CDR2 is LQKENI. The CDR3 extends over 14 amino acids. V dropped 6 bases and J dropped 3; count of bases not matched to a gene: 7. CDR3 sequence: CASSPQQGHTEAFF. The CDR3 DNA is TGTGCCAGCTCCCCCCAACAGGGGCACACTGAAGCTTTCTTT.

The chain combines TRBV30 with TRBJ2-3, with D possibly TRBD2 on 6 matching bases. V gave up 3 bases and J gave up 4 bases, with 8 bases separating them. Germline V CDR1 and CDR2: GTSNPN, SVGIG (reference sequence). The CDR3 length is 12 residues. In nucleotides, the CDR3 is TGTGCCTGGAGAGGAGGGGCAGATACGCAGTATTTT. Translation gives CAWRGGADTQYF.

V and J are TRBV10-2 and TRBJ1-2; 8 bases are a match to TRBD1. The CDR3 spans 13 residues. Germline values: CDR1 WSHSY, CDR2 SAAADI. After removal of 6 bases from V and 3 bases from J, the junction contained 3 bases not matched to a gene. CDR3 amino acids: CASRKTGDYGYTF. The DNA of the CDR3 is TGCGCCAGCAGGAAGACAGGGGACTATGGCTACACCTTC.

This chain links TRBV6-2 or TRBV6-3 with TRBJ2-1; D ambiguous. Germline V gene sequence: CDR1 MNHEY, CDR2 SVGEGT. The CDR3 consists of 13 residues. Trimming pared 5 bases from V and 5 bases from J, leaving 10 bases between. CDR3 nucleotides: TGTGCCAGCAGTGACAAGTTGAACAATGAGCAGTTCTTC. Translation: CASSDKLNNEQFF.

The rearrangement uses TRBV24-1 and TRBJ2-1; 11 bases are shared with TRBD2. Germline V CDR1 and CDR2: KGHDR, SFDVKD. The CDR3 is made up of 16 amino acids. J was trimmed by 9 bases and V by 5 bases; bases with no gene match: 11. The CDR3 sequence is CATSVVAGGLISEQFF. The CDR3 DNA is TGTGCCACCAGTGTCGTAGCGGGGGGGCTTATCAGTGAGCAGTTCTTC.

The chain combines TRBV13 with TRBJ2-1; possibly TRBD1 for D (6 bases). Trimming pared 2 bases from V and 5 bases from J, leaving 10 bases between. This CDR3 comprises 14 residues. Per the germline V gene, CDR1 is PRHDT and CDR2 is FYEKMQ (reference sequence). Here the CDR3 DNA reads TGTGCCAGCAGCTTATATACAGGGAACAATGAGCAGTTCTTC. This encodes CASSLYTGNNEQFF.

V and J are TRBV5-1 and TRBJ2-7, with 15 bases that match TRBD2. With V trimmed by 4 bases and J by 0 bases, 8 bases remained unmatched. The CDR3 consists of 18 residues. Per the germline V gene, CDR1 is SGHRS and CDR2 is YFSETQ. Here the CDR3 DNA reads TGCGCCAGCAGCCCCGGGACTAGCGGGGGGCCGAGCTCCTACGAGCAGTACTTC. Amino acids: CASSPGTSGGPSSYEQYF.

This clone was picked up a small number of times. V gene TRBV6-6 combines with J gene TRBJ1-6; TRBD1 matches 8 bases. The CDR3 spans 14 residues. Trimming at V came to 8 bases and at J to 5 bases, leaving 5 bases not matched to a gene. Germline values: CDR1 MNHNY, CDR2 SVGAGI (reference sequence). The CDR3 region has the DNA TGTGCCAGCCACGACAGGGGACATAATTCACCCCTCCACTTT. Its translation: CASHDRGHNSPLHF.